This TCR beta chain is drawn from a study of shared clonotypes between healthy human individuals. Study-level results: Clonotype sharing across a handful of donors was observed for 4.5% to 6.5% of naive CD4 clonotypes.

Libraries were prepared by immunoSEQ multiplex PCR; TCRdb keeps only in-frame clonotypes and omits some of them. The table lists 2,500,000 or so clones, approximately 94% of them singletons, with over 0.12% in the top ten. Healthy adults negative for HIV, lacking recent acute infections or vaccinations, served as donors. Looked up from germline, CDR1 is LNHDA and CDR2 is SQIVND (reference sequence). This CDR3 region has 17 residues. The V end was cut by 9 bases, the J end by 0 bases, with 20 bases between. Concerning this clone: Its target is unknown.

The chain has TRBV19 and TRBJ2-2, with D perhaps matching TRBD2 (7 bases). Input material: naive CD4+ T cells sorted from blood. Subset given: CD45RA+ positively selected. This sequence originates from a man younger than 35 in good health. CDR3 nucleotide sequence: TGTGCCAGCAGAGCTGGAGGGGGGGGGACGAACACCGGGGAGCTGTTTTTT. This sequence encodes CASRAGGGGTNTGELFF.